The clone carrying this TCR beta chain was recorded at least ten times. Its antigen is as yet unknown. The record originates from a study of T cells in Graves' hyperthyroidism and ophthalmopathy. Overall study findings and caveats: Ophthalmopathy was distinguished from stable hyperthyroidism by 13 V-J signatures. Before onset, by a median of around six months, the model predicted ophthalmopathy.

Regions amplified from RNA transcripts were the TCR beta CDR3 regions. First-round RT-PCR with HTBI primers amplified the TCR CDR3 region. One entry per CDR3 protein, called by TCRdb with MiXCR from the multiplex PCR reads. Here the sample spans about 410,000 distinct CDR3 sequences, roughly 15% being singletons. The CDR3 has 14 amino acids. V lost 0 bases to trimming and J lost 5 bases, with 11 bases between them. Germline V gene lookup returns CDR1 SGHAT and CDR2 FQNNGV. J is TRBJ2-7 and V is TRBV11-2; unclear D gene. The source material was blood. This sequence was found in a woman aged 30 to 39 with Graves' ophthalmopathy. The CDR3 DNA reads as TGTGCCAGCAGCTTAGAGGCGGTGTCCCACGAGCAGTACTTC. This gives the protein CASSLEAVSHEQYF.